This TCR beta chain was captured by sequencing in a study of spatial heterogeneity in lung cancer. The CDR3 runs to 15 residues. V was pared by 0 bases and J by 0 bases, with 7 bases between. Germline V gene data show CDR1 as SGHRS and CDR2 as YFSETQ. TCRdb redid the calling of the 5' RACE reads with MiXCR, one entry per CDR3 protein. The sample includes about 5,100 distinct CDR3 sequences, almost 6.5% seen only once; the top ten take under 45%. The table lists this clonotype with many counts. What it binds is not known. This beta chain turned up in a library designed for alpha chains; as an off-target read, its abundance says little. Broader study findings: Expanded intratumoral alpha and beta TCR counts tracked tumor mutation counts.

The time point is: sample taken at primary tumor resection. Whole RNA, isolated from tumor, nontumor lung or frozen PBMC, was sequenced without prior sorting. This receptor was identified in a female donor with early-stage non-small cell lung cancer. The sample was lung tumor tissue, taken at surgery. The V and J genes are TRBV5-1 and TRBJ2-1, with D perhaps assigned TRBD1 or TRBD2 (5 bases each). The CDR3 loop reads CASSLDGASYNEQFF. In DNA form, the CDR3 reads TGCGCCAGCAGCTTGGACGGGGCCTCCTACAATGAGCAGTTCTTC.